This entry features one T cell receptor beta chain sequence. This entry belongs to a study of blood T cell repertoires in COVID-19. Here immunoSEQ multiplex PCR was the method, and the copy in TCRdb shows in-frame clones only, minus some. The data show roughly 300,000 clones, more than 70% seen once. The germline V gene has CDR1 LGHDT and CDR2 YNNKEL (reference sequence). This CDR3 contains 13 residues. Trimming stripped 0 bases from V and 6 bases from J, with 9 bases between. Sequenced input: peripheral blood. V and J are TRBV3-1 (or the pseudogene TRBV3-2) and TRBJ2-7; D possibly corresponds to TRBD2 (6 bases). The receptor was derived from a woman between 45 and 65 years old with acute or convalescent COVID-19. CDR3 coding DNA: TGTGCCAGCAGCCAAGAGGTGGGGGGCGAGCAGTACTTC. Translation: CASSQEVGGEQYF.